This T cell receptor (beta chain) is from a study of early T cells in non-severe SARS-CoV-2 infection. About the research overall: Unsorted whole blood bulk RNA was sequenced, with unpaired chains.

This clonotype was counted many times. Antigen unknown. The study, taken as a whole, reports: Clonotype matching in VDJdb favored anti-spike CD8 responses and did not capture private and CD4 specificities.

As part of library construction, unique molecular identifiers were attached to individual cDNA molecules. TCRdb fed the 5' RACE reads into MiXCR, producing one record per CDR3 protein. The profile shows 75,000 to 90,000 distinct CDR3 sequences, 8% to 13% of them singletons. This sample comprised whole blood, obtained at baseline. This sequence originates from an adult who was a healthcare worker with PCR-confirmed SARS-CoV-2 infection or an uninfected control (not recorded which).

The CDR3 spells CASSPRAGANVLTF. The CDR3 nucleotides are TGTGCCAGTAGTCCCAGGGCTGGGGCCAACGTCCTGACTTTC. The rearrangement joins TRBV19 to TRBJ2-6; perhaps TRBD1 as D (5 bases). In germline, CDR1 is LNHDA, CDR2 SQIVND (reference sequence). CDR3 size: 14 residues. Trimming took off 5 bases at V and 2 bases at J, with 7 bases between the two ends.